This T cell receptor (beta chain) was captured by sequencing in a study of blood T cells in healthy people across ages. This CDR3 spans 16 amino acids. The V and J ends lost 6 bases and 5 bases respectively, with 23 bases between them. Looked up from germline, CDR1 is MNHNY and CDR2 is SVGAGI (reference sequence). A second about 6 to 12 cycle PCR used barcoded and J-beta primers. A single record per CDR3 protein comes from TCRdb applying MiXCR to the 5' RACE reads. Of roughly 1 million distinct CDR3 sequences in the sample, roughly 24% were seen once. Roughly 10 milliliters of peripheral blood were drawn from each donor. The data were also submitted as part of a second study, on T cells of mothers and their children. That paper notes: Inherited differences only slightly affect thymic shaping of TCR recombination output. Across the analysis, no persistent microchimeric T cell clones were detected.

The TCR sequence derives from a girl aged 2-15 years in good health. Specimen: blood. The chain links TRBV6-6 to TRBJ2-7; tentative D call: TRBD2 (6 bases). CDR3 coding DNA: TGTGCCAGCAGCCCCGAGGGAGGAGGGTTGAATCACGAGCAGTACTTC. Translating it yields CASSPEGGGLNHEQYF.